This T cell receptor (beta chain) was recovered during a study of CD4 T cells in relation to SARS-CoV-2 and coronaviruses. On the study more broadly: ViraFEST: approximately 10-day antigen culture of PBMCs, then TCR beta CDR3 sequencing.

This CDR3 spans 15 amino acids. Trimming pared 0 bases from V and 2 bases from J, leaving 11 bases between. Per the germline V gene, CDR1 is MNHEY and CDR2 is SVGAGI. CD4+ T cells from unexposed donors were obtained before the COVID-19 pandemic (2011-2018). The cells were cultured for 10 days before CD4+ T cells were isolated. Cells permitting, SARS-CoV-2 S/N and four cold-coronavirus spikes were tested on unexposed-donor CD4+ T cells. Clones were sequenced by immunoSEQ multiplex PCR, and TCRdb holds only the in-frame ones, with some missing. The sample consists of over 15,000 clones, approximately 80% of them appearing once. Remarks on this clone: Antigen specificity is unknown.

This receptor was identified in a human donor in good health. Sequenced sample: CD4+ T cells from PBMCs, cultured in vitro. The chain carries TRBV6-5 and TRBJ2-7; TRBD1 is a possible D gene (6 bases). The CDR3 region has the DNA TGTGCCAGCAGTTACTCTGGCAGGGGAACCTACGAGCAGTACTTC. Its protein is CASSYSGRGTYEQYF.